This passage covers 17 T cell receptor beta chains from one sample sequenced in a study of shared clonotypes between healthy human individuals. Here immunoSEQ multiplex PCR was the method, and the copy in TCRdb shows in-frame clones only, minus some. This sample has around 510,000 clones, with roughly 95% found just once. Material: naive CD4+ T cells sorted from blood. Described subset: CD45RA+ positively selected. All receptors derive from a woman aged 25 to 39 in good health.

This chain links TRBV6-6 with TRBJ2-5; D is perhaps TRBD2 (6 bases). Trimming took off 5 bases at V and 5 bases at J, with 15 bases between the two ends. The germline V gene encodes CDR1 MNHNY and CDR2 SVGAGI (reference sequence). CDR3 length equals 14 residues. CDR3 protein: CASSLSGPWETQYF. For the CDR3, the DNA is TGTGCCAGCAGTCTAAGCGGGCCTTGGGAGACCCAGTACTTC.

This chain connects TRBV29-1 to TRBJ1-1; D ambiguous. The CDR3 has 13 residues. Per the germline V gene, CDR1 is SQVTM and CDR2 is ANQGSEA. V lost 7 bases, J lost 3 bases, and 15 bases lay in between. The CDR3 loop is CSALFSLDTEAFF. The DNA for the CDR3 is TGCAGCGCGTTATTCAGTTTAGACACTGAAGCTTTCTTT.

This chain links TRBV7-3 with TRBJ2-1, with TRBD2 identical over 8 bases. This CDR3 comprises 14 residues. Germline assignment: CDR1 SGHTA and CDR2 FQGTGA. J lost 6 bases, V lost 4 bases, and 5 bases had no gene match. CDR3: CASSSAGAGNEQFF. DNA for the CDR3: TGTGCCAGCAGCTCAGCGGGAGCTGGCAATGAGCAGTTCTTC.

The chain uses TRBV7-9 and TRBJ2-1, with D perhaps matching TRBD2 (6 bases). Trimming stripped 5 bases from V and 9 bases from J, with 17 bases between. Germline V gene data show CDR1 as SEHNR and CDR2 as FQNEAQ (reference sequence). The CDR3 has 14 residues. The CDR3 loop is CASSQSLWRGEQFF. The CDR3 nucleotides read TGTGCCAGCAGCCAATCACTCTGGCGGGGTGAGCAGTTCTTC.

The chain couples TRBV28 to TRBJ2-4; D unclear. The V end was cut by 7 bases, the J end by 5 bases, with 15 bases between. The CDR3 loop spans 14 amino acids. Germline V gene sequence: CDR1 MDHEN, CDR2 SYDVKM. The chain's CDR3 is CASTPRIAQNIQYF. Here the CDR3 DNA reads TGTGCCAGCACCCCCCGGATTGCTCAAAACATTCAGTACTTC.

The rearrangement joins TRBV2 to TRBJ1-2, with 9 positions matching TRBD1. This CDR3 spans 13 amino acids. CDR1 SNHLY and CDR2 FYNNEI come from the germline V gene. The V segment lost 4 bases and the J segment 7 bases; nucleotides outside the gene matches: 4. Written as DNA, the CDR3 is TGTGCCAGCAGTGGGACAGGGGCGGGTGGCTACACCTTC. Encoded protein: CASSGTGAGGYTF.

The J gene is TRBJ2-7, the V gene TRBV13, with D possibly TRBD1 on 5 matching bases. Per germline, CDR1 PRHDT and CDR2 FYEKMQ (reference sequence). This CDR3 has 14 amino acids. The V and J ends lost 1 base and 4 bases respectively, with 11 bases between them. The CDR3 loop is CASSLVRGPYEQYF. The DNA for the CDR3 is TGTGCCAGCAGCTTAGTAAGGGGTCCTTACGAGCAGTACTTC.

The chain carries TRBV5-1 and TRBJ2-1, with 10 bases aligning to TRBD2. V lost 4 bases and J lost 10; bases outside the gene matches: 14. From germline, CDR1 is SGHRS and CDR2 YFSETQ. This CDR3 contains 16 residues. CDR3 nucleotide sequence: TGCGCCAGCAGCAAAGAAACTAGCGGGAAAGGAGGGGAGCAGTTCTTC. This codes for CASSKETSGKGGEQFF.

This rearrangement joins TRBV30 to TRBJ1-4, with D perhaps matching TRBD1 (6 bases). Looked up from germline, CDR1 is GTSNPN and CDR2 is SVGIG (reference sequence). V was pared by 0 bases and J by 9 bases, with 14 bases between. This CDR3 spans 14 amino acids. CDR3 nucleotides: TGTGCCTGGAGTGTACCGGAGGGGGATAAAAAACTGTTTTTT. Residues: CAWSVPEGDKKLFF.

The chain is built from TRBV7-2 and TRBJ2-3; no clear D gene. Germline-derived CDR1 and CDR2 are SGHTA and FQGNSA. Trimming stripped 5 bases from V and 4 bases from J, with 4 bases between. CDR3 length: 11 residues. The DNA for the CDR3 is TGTGCCAGCAGCCTGCCAGATACGCAGTATTTT. Its translation: CASSLPDTQYF.

The gene calls are TRBV10-3 and TRBJ1-5; TRBD1 might be the D (5 bases). Trimming cost V 4 bases and J 3 bases, with 7 bases left between them. The CDR3 consists of 13 residues. The germline V gene has CDR1 ENHRY and CDR2 SYGVKD. The CDR3 reads CAISGGNNQPQHF. In nucleotides, the CDR3 is TGTGCCATCAGTGGGGGGAACAATCAGCCCCAGCATTTT.

This chain joins TRBV5-4 and TRBJ2-2; the D is unclear. This CDR3 is built from 13 residues. In germline, CDR1 is SGHNT, CDR2 YYREEE (reference sequence). V was pared by 0 bases and J by 5 bases, with 5 bases between. DNA for the CDR3: TGTGCCAGCAGCTTGGGTCCTACCGGGGAGCTGTTTTTT. This sequence encodes CASSLGPTGELFF.

V gene TRBV28 combines with J gene TRBJ2-5, with D maybe TRBD2 (5 bases). The end of the DNA is better explained by TRBJ2-7, so the J call may be wrong. This CDR3 is built from 15 residues. Germline values: CDR1 MDHEN, CDR2 SYDVKM. CDR3 bases: TGTGCCAGCAGTGCCCGAGCGGAAGGGTCCTACGAGCAGTACTTC. It yields the protein CASSARAEGSYEQYF.

This chain uses TRBV28 with TRBJ1-5, with D maybe TRBD1 (5 bases). Trimming cost V 5 bases and J 3 bases, with 14 bases left between them. The CDR3 spans 15 residues. From germline, CDR1 is MDHEN and CDR2 SYDVKM. This CDR3 reads CASSPRGVVNQPQHF. The DNA of the CDR3 is TGTGCCAGCAGTCCCCGGGGGGTGGTCAATCAGCCCCAGCATTTT.

The chain joins TRBV29-1 to TRBJ2-7, with D possibly TRBD2 on 5 matching bases. CDR3 length: 13 residues. Germline V gene lookup returns CDR1 SQVTM and CDR2 ANQGSEA. Trimming stripped 5 bases from V and 3 bases from J, with 14 bases between. Here the CDR3 reads CSVFAGRGYEQYF. The CDR3 bases are TGCAGCGTTTTCGCGGGTCGGGGCTACGAGCAGTACTTC.

The chain joins TRBV2 to TRBJ2-5, with 9 bases identical to TRBD1. This CDR3 region has 15 residues. The V segment lost 6 bases and the J segment 1 base; nucleotides outside the gene matches: 6. The V gene's germline CDR1 is SNHLY and CDR2 FYNNEI. The CDR3 bases are TGTGCCAGCAGAATTGACAGGGGGACCCAAGAGACCCAGTACTTC. It encodes CASRIDRGTQETQYF. The full variable domain, completed using reference TRBV2 and TRBJ2-5, is EPEVTQTPSHQVTQMGQEVILRCVPISNHLYFYWYRQILGQKVEFLVSFYNNEISEKSEIFDDQFSVERPDGSNFTLKIRSTKLEDSAMYFCASRIDRGTQETQYFGPGTRLLVL.

V usage is TRBV25-1 and J usage is TRBJ2-2; D unclear. This CDR3 has 13 amino acids. Germline loops: CDR1 MGHDK, CDR2 SYGVNS. V dropped 7 bases and J dropped 5 bases, with 11 bases sitting between them. CDR3 region: CASTARNTGELFF. The CDR3 DNA reads as TGTGCCAGCACTGCGAGAAATACCGGGGAGCTGTTTTTT. The variable domain in full, with the rest retrieved from reference TRBV25-1 and TRBJ2-2, is EADIYQTPRYLVIGTGKKITLECSQTMGHDKMYWYQQDPGMELHLIHYSYGVNSTEKGDLSSESTVSRIRTEHFPLTLESARPSHTSQYLCASTARNTGELFFGEGSRLTVL.